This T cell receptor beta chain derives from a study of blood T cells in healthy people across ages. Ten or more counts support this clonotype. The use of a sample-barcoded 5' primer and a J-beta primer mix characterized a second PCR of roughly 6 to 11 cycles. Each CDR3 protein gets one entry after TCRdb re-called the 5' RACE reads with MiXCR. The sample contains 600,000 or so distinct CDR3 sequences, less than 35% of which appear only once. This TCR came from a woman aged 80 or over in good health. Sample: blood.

CDR3 sequence: CASSFGLDTDTQYF. In nucleotides, the CDR3 is TGTGCCAGCAGCTTTGGACTAGACACAGATACGCAGTATTTT. The rearrangement uses TRBV7-2 and TRBJ2-3, with 7 bases identical to TRBD2. Unmatched junction bases numbered 2, after V lost 3 bases and J lost 2 bases. Germline-derived CDR1 and CDR2 are SGHTA and FQGNSA. The CDR3 extends over 14 amino acids. The whole variable domain, filled in from reference TRBV7-2 and TRBJ2-3, reads GAGVSQSPSNKVTEKGKDVELRCDPISGHTALYWYRQSLGQGLEFLIYFQGNSAPDKSGLPSDRFSAERTGGSVSTLTIQRTQQEDSAVYLCASSFGLDTDTQYFGPGTRLTVL.